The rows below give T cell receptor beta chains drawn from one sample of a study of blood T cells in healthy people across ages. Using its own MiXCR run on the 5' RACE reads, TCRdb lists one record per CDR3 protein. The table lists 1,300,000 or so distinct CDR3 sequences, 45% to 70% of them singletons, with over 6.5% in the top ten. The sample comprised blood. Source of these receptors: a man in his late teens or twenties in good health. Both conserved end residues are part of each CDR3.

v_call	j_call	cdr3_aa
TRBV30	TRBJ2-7	CAARAGKNEQYF
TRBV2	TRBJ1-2	CASSELSGQGYGYTF
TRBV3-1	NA	CASSQDLALETQYF
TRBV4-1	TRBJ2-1	CASSHTGRLYEQFF
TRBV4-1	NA	CASSQGGSGTFPYEQYF
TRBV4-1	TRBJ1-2	CASSQDYNYTF
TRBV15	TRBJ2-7	CATSRVSYSYEQYF
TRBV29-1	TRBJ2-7	CSVGQSAGQLTYEQYF
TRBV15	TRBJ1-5	CATSSGQGAVQPQHF
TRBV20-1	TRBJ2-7	CSTGGPYEQYF
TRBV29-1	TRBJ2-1	CSLTPSGSYNEQFF
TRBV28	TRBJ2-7	CASSPNRDPYEQYF
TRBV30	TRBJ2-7	CAWMASGAYEQYF
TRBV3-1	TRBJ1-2	CASSQEIQAVYGYTF
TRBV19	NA	CAVKGRSKNIQYF
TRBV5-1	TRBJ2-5	CASSLVGAGEEAQYF
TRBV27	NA	CASSLSQGGSYEQYF
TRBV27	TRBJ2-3	CASTLFSSGEINTDTQYF
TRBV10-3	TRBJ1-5	CAISEGPNQPQHF
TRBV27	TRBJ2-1	CASSPDPRGRYNEQFF
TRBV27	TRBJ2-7	CASSYAGGLSYEQYF
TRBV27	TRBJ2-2	CASGLSGGWTGELFF
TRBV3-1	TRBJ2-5	CASSQKPEQETQYF
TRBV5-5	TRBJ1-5	CASSLVYGDQPQHF
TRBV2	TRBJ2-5	CASSPYREETQYF
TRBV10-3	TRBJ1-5	CAISGRRSTLAQPQHF
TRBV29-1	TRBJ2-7	CSVVTGFYEQYF